Given below is one T cell receptor beta chain in context. This receptor's antigen is unknown. No much larger clone is present one base from it, and per-base qualities are unavailable. The CDR3 goes from the cysteine to the phenylalanine over 14 residues. CDR3 DNA only is kept here, 42 bases in frame from base 1. Here V drops 5 bases and J drops 7 bases, and the junction holds 7 bases not matched to any gene. Sequences SGHTS (CDR1) and YDEGEE (CDR2) are obtained from the germline V gene. TCRbeta CDR3 regions were amplified from genomic DNA by means of the immunoSEQ Assay, a bias-controlled multiplex PCR. In the paper's pipeline: Nucleated cell counts per sample were estimated from amplification of reference gene primers within the assay. To quantify the absolute abundance of each unique TCRbeta CDR3 rearrangement, sequence reads were collapsed and filtered. For each sample, productive Simpson clonality was calculated by taking the square root of Simpson's diversity index across productive rearrangements. TCRdb limited this immuneACCESS table to in-frame rearrangements with V and J called. A share of clones is missing; checked studies link under half to unresolved V genes, and the rest is unexplained. D and trimming come from the DNA, and the V and J calls and clone size come from that table. Within this sample are approximately 130,000 clones, with about 88% of them counted one time only. Over 1.5% of the sample lies in the top ten.

This entry is derived from a study of blood T cell repertoires in COVID-19 (TCRdb year 2020). With regard to the full study: Collaborator samples came from the United States, Italy and Spain and covered acute and convalescent phases of COVID-19. The material from the prospective study consisted of cDNA or gDNA derived from T cells, B-cell-depleted T cells, or PBMCs. Deeply sampled blood TCRbeta repertoires from subjects exposed to, actively infected with, or recovered from COVID-19 were included in the dataset. The repertoires were made available in a free public database intended to serve as a resource for research on the immune response to SARS-CoV-2. The samples were drawn from the first 160 participants of the ongoing ImmuneRACE study and from 1,254 subjects provided by 6 global collaborators. A de-identified subject ID, COVID-19 status, age in years and sex were almost always included in the sample metadata. Where HLA class I and class II types were available, the types were taken from metadata supplied by the sample provider, not from assay-based typing.

General findings and caveats noted by the study authors: The amount of clinical and demographic metadata varied by source and participant and was provided uncurated.

Whole blood was collected in K2EDTA tubes by collaborating institutions according to the institutions' own protocols. Collaborator samples were shipped for TCRbeta analysis as frozen whole blood, isolated PBMCs, or DNA extracted from either sample type. Rearrangement joined TRBV5-8 to TRBJ1-5, and 9 bases in between align with TRBD1. The TCR was taken from a human donor in a cohort sampled during active COVID-19. Sequencing was carried out using peripheral blood. The CDR3 protein: CASRRDRVGQPQHF. The sequence in DNA is TGTGCCAGCAGGCGGGACAGGGTGGGCCAGCCCCAGCATTTT.